This note documents a single TCR beta chain sequence. Its antigen is still unknown. No base quality values were provided; no much bigger clone lies one nucleotide off. The sample originates from a study of blood T cell repertoires in COVID-19 (dated by TCRdb to between 2020 and 2021). Concerning the study at large: Collaborator samples came from the United States, Italy and Spain and covered acute and convalescent phases of COVID-19. The samples were drawn from the first 160 participants of the ongoing ImmuneRACE study and from 950 to 1,500 subjects provided by 6 global collaborators. Subjects who had been exposed to COVID-19, were actively infected with it, or had recovered from it provided the deeply sampled blood TCRbeta repertoires that made up the dataset. Where HLA class I and class II types were available, the types were taken from metadata supplied by the sample provider, not from assay-based typing. The material from the prospective study consisted of cDNA or gDNA derived from T cells, B-cell-depleted T cells, or PBMCs. The repertoires were released in a freely available public database intended as a resource for research on the immune response to SARS-CoV-2. Sample metadata almost always included a de-identified subject ID, COVID-19 status, age in years and sex. The investigation overall reported the following: The quantity of clinical and demographic metadata differed by source and by participant and was supplied without curation.

The immunoSEQ Assay, a bias-controlled multiplex PCR, was used to amplify TCRbeta CDR3 regions from genomic DNA. The original pipeline was this. Nucleated cell counts per sample were estimated from amplification of reference gene primers within the assay. To quantify the absolute abundance of each unique TCRbeta CDR3 rearrangement, sequence reads were collapsed and filtered. For each sample, productive Simpson clonality was calculated by taking the square root of Simpson's diversity index across productive rearrangements. TCRdb took over this immuneACCESS table, retaining in-frame rearrangements with V and J assigned. Such tables are incomplete; in checked studies, under half of the missing clones stem from an unresolved V gene, and the remainder is unexplained. V and J calls and clone size are copied from that table; D and trimming were computed from the DNA. This sample lists fewer than 200,000 clones; approximately 84% were detected once. The ten largest clones add up to roughly 7% of the sample.

From the germline V gene, CDR1 is MDHEN and CDR2 is SYDVKM. V was cut back by 5 bases and J by 4 bases, leaving a gap of 18 bases between them. The CDR3, from cysteine to phenylalanine, totals 15 residues. Only the CDR3 DNA is retained, 45 bases long and in frame from the first base. Whole blood was collected in K2EDTA tubes by collaborating institutions according to the institutions' own protocols. For TCRbeta analysis, collaborators shipped samples as frozen whole blood, isolated PBMCs, or DNA extracted from either of those sample types. This sequence uses TRBV28 and TRBJ2-7; there is no confident call for the D gene. Source material: peripheral blood. The sequence came from a human donor in a cohort sampled during active COVID-19. The DNA reads TGTGCCAGCAGTCGCCCTCGTTGGCAGAAATACGAGCAGTACTTC. Its product reads: CASSRPRWQKYEQYF.